This T cell receptor (beta chain) was captured by sequencing in a study of post-analysis software for immune sequencing data. Study-level results: Controls showed significantly higher normalized Chao1 diversity than did multiple sclerosis patients.

TCR beta libraries were prepared from cDNA with unique molecular identifiers. One entry per CDR3 protein results from TCRdb running MiXCR on the PCR reads. Here the sample spans under 200,000 distinct CDR3 sequences, 36% being singletons. The CDR3 has 13 amino acids. Deletions cut 2 bases from V and 9 bases from J, with 13 bases between. CDR1 SNHLY and CDR2 FYNNEI come from the germline V gene. Concerning this clonotype itself: Its specificity is unknown.

This receptor was taken from a girl aged 10 to 17 with multiple sclerosis. The sample in question was blood, obtained after autologous hematopoietic stem cell transplantation. The rearrangement uses TRBV2 and TRBJ1-2; D ambiguous. The CDR3 spells CASSESEVSRYTF. DNA of the CDR3: TGTGCCAGCAGTGAATCGGAGGTATCCCGCTACACCTTC.